What follows are 29 T cell receptor beta chains derived from one specimen sequenced in a study of chemoradiotherapy in HPV16-positive cancers. TCRdb keeps only in-frame clones here, not all; method: immunoSEQ multiplex PCR. This repertoire shows 8,000 or so clones, approximately 80% found once; its top ten account for about 3%. The sample in question was blood, obtained from a patient who underwent chemoradiotherapy. The receptors here all came from a human donor with HPV-associated anogenital cancer.

This clone was found a few times. The rearrangement links TRBV2 to TRBJ1-5, with D tentatively TRBD1 (6 bases). The CDR3 is made up of 15 amino acids. With 4 bases removed from V and 1 base from J, the gap between germline ends came to 11 bases. The germline V gene has CDR1 SNHLY and CDR2 FYNNEI. CDR3 amino acids: CASSGWQGSNQPQHF. The DNA of the CDR3 is TGTGCCAGCAGTGGATGGCAGGGGAGCAATCAGCCCCAGCATTTT.

This clone occurred a few times. The gene calls are TRBV6-1 and TRBJ2-7; a possible D gene is TRBD2 (6 bases). The V and J ends lost 1 base and 4 bases respectively, with 11 bases between them. This CDR3 is built from 14 residues. The germline V gene has CDR1 MNHNS and CDR2 SASEGT. CDR3 amino acids: CASSEGGDKYEQYF. The CDR3 nucleotides read TGTGCCAGCAGTGAAGGGGGGGATAAATACGAGCAGTACTTC.

The chain couples TRBV2 to TRBJ2-2; possible D gene TRBD1, 5 bases. From germline, CDR1 is SNHLY and CDR2 FYNNEI. CDR3 length equals 16 residues. Trimming shortened V by 3 bases and J by 1 base, and 12 bases separated the two germline ends. CDR3 amino acids: CASSENGAMNTGELFF. CDR3 sequence (DNA): TGTGCCAGCAGTGAGAATGGGGCCATGAACACCGGGGAGCTGTTTTTT. Together with reference TRBV2 and TRBJ2-2, the CDR3 gives the full variable domain: EPEVTQTPSHQVTQMGQEVILRCVPISNHLYFYWYRQILGQKVEFLVSFYNNEISEKSEIFDDQFSVERPDGSNFTLKIRSTKLEDSAMYFCASSENGAMNTGELFFGEGSRLTVL.

This clone has just a few counts. V usage is TRBV6-5 and J usage is TRBJ1-2; D unclear. Trimming removed 2 bases from V and 7 bases from J, with 11 bases in between. CDR3 length equals 13 residues. Germline CDR1 MNHEY, CDR2 SVGAGI. The CDR3: CASSYILGGGYTF. The CDR3 DNA reads TGTGCCAGCAGTTACATTTTGGGAGGTGGCTACACCTTC.

This clone showed up just a few times. This rearrangement joins TRBV19 to TRBJ2-2; 7 nucleotides agree with TRBD1. V trimming: 5 bases; J trimming: 6 bases; junction bases outside the gene matches: 6. CDR1 LNHDA and CDR2 SQIVND come from the germline V gene (reference sequence). The length of the CDR3 is 14 residues. The CDR3 region is CASSFRQGAGELFF. The DNA for the CDR3 is TGTGCCAGTAGTTTCCGGCAGGGGGCCGGGGAGCTGTTTTTT.

The rearrangement joins TRBV7-2 to TRBJ1-6, with D maybe TRBD1 (5 bases). Germline loops: CDR1 SGHTA, CDR2 FQGNSA. The CDR3 spans 14 residues. Trimming pared 5 bases from V and 11 bases from J, leaving 16 bases between. As DNA, the CDR3 is TGTGCCAGCAGCGCAGGTACCCAGGGAACACCCCTCCACTTT. This sequence encodes CASSAGTQGTPLHF.

V gene TRBV18 combines with J gene TRBJ1-2; the D is unclear. The V gene's germline CDR1 is KGHSH and CDR2 LQKENI. V was clipped by 2 bases and J by 2 bases, with 6 bases between them. The CDR3 has 13 amino acids. The CDR3 DNA reads TGTGCCAGCTCACCAGGAGGAAACTATGGCTACACCTTC. It is translated as CASSPGGNYGYTF.

The genes are TRBV6-5 and TRBJ2-5; no firm D call. Germline loops: CDR1 MNHEY, CDR2 SVGAGI. The length of the CDR3 is 12 residues. V was shortened by 2 bases and J by 4 bases, with 5 bases between the two germline ends. The CDR3: CASSYDGETQYF. In nucleotides, the CDR3 is TGTGCCAGCAGTTACGATGGAGAGACCCAGTACTTC.

This rearrangement joins TRBV4-1 to TRBJ2-3; D not resolved. Looked up from germline, CDR1 is MGHRA and CDR2 is YSYEKL. Trimming took off 0 bases at V and 0 bases at J, with 16 bases between the two ends. The CDR3 extends over 18 amino acids. CDR3 nucleotide sequence: TGCGCCAGCAGCCAAGATCCCTTCCAGAGTGCTAGCACAGATACGCAGTATTTT. Its translation is CASSQDPFQSASTDTQYF.

The J gene is TRBJ2-2, the V gene TRBV5-8, with TRBD1 matching over 8 bases. J was trimmed by 3 bases and V by 3 bases; bases with no gene match: 7. This CDR3 comprises 16 residues. Germline CDR1 reads SGHTS; CDR2 reads YDEGEE. CDR3 sequence reads: CASSSDRDFYTGELFF. DNA for the CDR3: TGTGCCAGCAGCTCGGACAGGGACTTTTACACCGGGGAGCTGTTTTTT. Based on the CDR3 plus reference TRBV5-8 and TRBJ2-2, the full variable domain is EAGVTQSPTHLIKTRGQQATLRCSPISGHTSVYWYQQALGLGLQFLLWYDEGEERNRGNFPPRFSGRQFPNYSSELNVNALELEDSALYLCASSSDRDFYTGELFFGEGSRLTVL.

The chain joins TRBV19 to TRBJ2-7; a weak D match, TRBD1 (5 bases). This CDR3 has 13 residues. The V and J ends lost 4 bases and 1 base respectively, with 8 bases between them. CDR1 is LNHDA and CDR2 is SQIVND in the germline V gene (reference sequence). The chain's CDR3 is CASSTTVSYEQYF. The CDR3 DNA follows: TGTGCCAGTAGTACGACAGTTTCCTACGAGCAGTACTTC.

V is TRBV7-9 and J is TRBJ1-1; 7 bases are a match to TRBD1. Losses at the gene ends were 4 bases for V and 2 bases for J; bases not matched to a gene: 7. The V gene's germline CDR1 is SEHNR and CDR2 FQNEAQ (reference sequence). This CDR3 has 15 residues. CDR3 sequence (DNA): TGTGCCAGCAGCTGGCAGGGGGGGATAAACACTGAAGCTTTCTTT. As protein: CASSWQGGINTEAFF.

This clone was observed a handful of times. This sequence joins TRBV5-6 and TRBJ1-4, with no clear D. Germline CDR1 SGHDT, CDR2 YYEEEE. The CDR3 length is 16 residues. The V and J ends lost 0 bases and 5 bases respectively, with 14 bases between them. The CDR3: CASSLGFGSLNEKLFF. As DNA, the CDR3 is TGTGCCAGCAGCTTGGGGTTTGGGTCCCTAAATGAAAAACTGTTTTTT.

The V call is TRBV5-6, the J call TRBJ2-7; 10 bases agree with TRBD2. Per germline, CDR1 SGHDT and CDR2 YYEEEE. The CDR3 has 15 amino acids. V lost 1 base to trimming and J lost 4 bases; unmatched junction nucleotides: 5. The DNA for the CDR3 is TGTGCCAGCAGCTTGTCGCTAGCGGGGGTGTACGAGCAGTACTTC. This sequence encodes CASSLSLAGVYEQYF.

In its sample, this clone was seen once. The chain uses TRBV18 and TRBJ2-5; D is unresolved. The CDR3 has 13 amino acids. Trimming removed 6 bases at V and 1 base at J, with 9 bases between. The germline CDR1 and CDR2 sequences are KGHSH and LQKENI. In DNA form, the CDR3 reads TGTGCCAGCTCGGCGGCAGCCCAAGAGACCCAGTACTTC. Translating it yields CASSAAAQETQYF.

The rearrangement links TRBV5-1 to TRBJ2-2; 7 bases match TRBD1. The CDR3 totals 16 residues. Looked up from germline, CDR1 is SGHRS and CDR2 is YFSETQ. With 5 bases clipped from V and 7 bases from J, the junction kept 14 bases outside the gene matches. CDR3 sequence reads: CASSYDGQAPGGELFF. CDR3 in DNA: TGCGCCAGCAGTTACGATGGACAGGCCCCTGGCGGGGAGCTGTTTTTT.

This clone has a single count. The V gene is TRBV7-2, the J gene TRBJ1-1, with 7 bases aligning to TRBD1. This CDR3 is 16 amino acids long. The germline V gene has CDR1 SGHTA and CDR2 FQGNSA. With V trimmed by 7 bases and J by 5 bases, 16 bases remained unmatched. DNA of the CDR3: TGTGCCAGCACCCCGGAAACAGGGGCCCGAGGGACTGAAGCTTTCTTT. This gives the protein CASTPETGARGTEAFF.

The V and J genes are TRBV5-1 and TRBJ1-1; D is undetermined. V was clipped by 4 bases and J by 1 base, with 8 bases between them. This CDR3 spans 13 amino acids. CDR1 SGHRS and CDR2 YFSETQ come from the germline V gene. CDR3 sequence (DNA): TGCGCCAGCAGCATGGTAGCGAACACTGAAGCTTTCTTT. Translation gives CASSMVANTEAFF.

The chain uses TRBV11-2 and TRBJ2-2; 8 bases map to TRBD1. CDR1 is SGHAT and CDR2 is FQNNGV in the germline V gene. V gave up 2 bases and J gave up 4 bases; unmatched junction bases: 0. The CDR3 extends over 14 amino acids. CDR3 sequence: CASSLQGATGELFF. In nucleotides, the CDR3 is TGTGCCAGCAGCTTACAGGGGGCCACCGGGGAGCTGTTTTTT.

This chain joins TRBV5-6 and TRBJ1-1, with no clear D. The germline V and J ends were trimmed by 0 bases and 4 bases, with 4 bases remaining between them. The CDR3 is 12 residues long. Per germline, CDR1 SGHDT and CDR2 YYEEEE. The CDR3 here is CASSLDGTEAFF. In DNA form, the CDR3 reads TGTGCCAGCAGCTTGGACGGCACTGAAGCTTTCTTT.

The chain uses TRBV29-1 and TRBJ2-7; D might be TRBD1 or TRBD2, each matching 7 bases. Germline loops: CDR1 SQVTM, CDR2 ANQGSEA. Trimming took off 8 bases at V and 3 bases at J, with 17 bases between the two ends. The CDR3 has 13 amino acids. CDR3 coding DNA: TGCAGCACCCGCCAGGGGGGGAACTACGAGCAGTACTTC. Its protein is CSTRQGGNYEQYF.

This chain uses TRBV28 with TRBJ1-1; no firm D call. There are 12 residues in the CDR3. Trimming left V 3 bases short and J 5 bases short, with 7 bases between. Per the germline V gene, CDR1 is MDHEN and CDR2 is SYDVKM. CDR3 amino acids: CASSFYGTEAFF. The CDR3 nucleotides read TGTGCCAGCAGTTTTTATGGGACTGAAGCTTTCTTT.

This clone was observed a handful of times. V is TRBV7-2 and J is TRBJ1-2; D remains unclear. Trimming removed 2 bases from V and 8 bases from J, with 6 bases in between. The CDR3 loop spans 11 amino acids. Germline-derived CDR1 and CDR2 are SGHTA and FQGNSA. The CDR3 sequence is CASSLQRGYTF. The CDR3 coding sequence is TGTGCCAGCAGCTTACAACGGGGCTACACCTTC.

This clone showed up just once. The chain has TRBV7-2 and TRBJ1-1; weak D call: TRBD1 (5 bases). This CDR3 is built from 14 residues. Germline CDR1 reads SGHTA; CDR2 reads FQGNSA. V was shortened by 5 bases and J by 7 bases, with 17 bases between the two germline ends. The CDR3 is CASSPDKFVREAFF. The CDR3 DNA reads TGTGCCAGCAGCCCGGACAAATTTGTACGTGAAGCTTTCTTT.

In its sample, this clone was seen a few times. This chain connects TRBV5-4 to TRBJ1-1, with no clear D. The CDR3 has 14 residues. The V gene lost 1 base and the J gene lost 6 bases, with 13 bases spanning the gap. Germline V gives CDR1 SGHNT, CDR2 YYREEE (reference sequence). The DNA of the CDR3 is TGTGCCAGCAGCTTGCTAATTGAGGCTTCTGAAGCTTTCTTT. This translates into CASSLLIEASEAFF.

The J gene is TRBJ2-1, the V gene TRBV4-3; 8 nucleotides agree with TRBD2. V trimming: 0 bases; J trimming: 6 bases; junction bases outside the gene matches: 4. CDR1 LGHNA and CDR2 YSLEER come from the germline V gene. This CDR3 has 15 amino acids. CDR3 protein: CASSQDDGGANEQFF. The CDR3 nucleotides read TGCGCCAGCAGCCAAGATGACGGGGGGGCCAATGAGCAGTTCTTC.

This chain joins TRBV4-1 and TRBJ2-7; D is perhaps TRBD2 (6 bases). The CDR3 sequence is 16 residues long. Germline assignment: CDR1 MGHRA and CDR2 YSYEKL. The V end was cut by 3 bases, the J end by 6 bases, with 21 bases between. The CDR3, as DNA: TGCGCCAGCAGCCAGGGAGAGACTAGTTTTGCAGGCGAGCAGTACTTC. Translation: CASSQGETSFAGEQYF.

In its sample, this clone was seen once. The rearrangement uses TRBV18 and TRBJ1-1; TRBD1 matches 7 bases. J gave up 1 base and V 3 bases, and 8 bases lay outside the gene matches. The CDR3 has 16 residues. The germline CDR1 and CDR2 sequences are KGHSH and LQKENI. The CDR3 sequence is CASSPRQGGTNTEAFF. The DNA for the CDR3 is TGTGCCAGCTCACCTCGACAGGGTGGGACGAACACTGAAGCTTTCTTT.

J is TRBJ1-6 and V is TRBV4-1, with D hard to call. The CDR3 totals 14 residues. CDR1 and CDR2 from the germline V gene are MGHRA and YSYEKL. Trimming cost V 0 bases and J 6 bases, with 6 bases left between them. CDR3 sequence (DNA): TGCGCCAGCAGCCAAGATCGAGGTAATTCACCCCTCCACTTT. It encodes CASSQDRGNSPLHF.